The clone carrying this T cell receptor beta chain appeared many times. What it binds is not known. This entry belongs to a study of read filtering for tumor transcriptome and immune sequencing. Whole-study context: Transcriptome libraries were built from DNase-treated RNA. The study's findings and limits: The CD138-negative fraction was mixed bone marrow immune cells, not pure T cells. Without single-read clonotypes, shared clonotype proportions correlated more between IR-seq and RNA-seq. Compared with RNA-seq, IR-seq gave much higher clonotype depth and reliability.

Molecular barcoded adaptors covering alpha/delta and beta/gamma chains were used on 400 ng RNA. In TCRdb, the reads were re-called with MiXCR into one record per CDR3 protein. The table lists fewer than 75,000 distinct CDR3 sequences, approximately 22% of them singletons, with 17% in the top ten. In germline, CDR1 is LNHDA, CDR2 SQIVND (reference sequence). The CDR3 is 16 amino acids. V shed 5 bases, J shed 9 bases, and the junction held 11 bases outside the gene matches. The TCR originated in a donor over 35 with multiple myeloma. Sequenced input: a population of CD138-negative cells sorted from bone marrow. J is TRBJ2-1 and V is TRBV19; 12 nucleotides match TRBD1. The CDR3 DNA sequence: TGTGCCAGTAGTCAGCCGGGGACAGGGGGCGGCGGTGAGCAGTTCTTC. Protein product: CASSQPGTGGGGEQFF.